This T cell receptor beta chain is from a study of blood T cell repertoires in COVID-19 (dated by TCRdb to between 2020 and 2021). About the study as a whole: Samples from collaborators originated in the United States, Italy and Spain and spanned both the acute and convalescent phases of COVID-19. The material from the prospective study consisted of cDNA or gDNA derived from T cells, B-cell-depleted T cells, or PBMCs. Deeply sampled blood TCRbeta repertoires from subjects exposed to, actively infected with, or recovered from COVID-19 were included in the dataset. The repertoires were released in a freely available public database intended as a resource for research on the immune response to SARS-CoV-2. Samples came from the ongoing ImmuneRACE study (first 160 participants) plus 1,254 subjects from 6 global collaborators. Nearly every sample came with metadata listing a de-identified subject ID, COVID-19 status, age in years and sex. Where available, HLA class I and class II types were taken from metadata supplied by the sample provider and were not determined by assay-based typing. Summary of the overall study and its limitations: The amount of clinical and demographic metadata varied by source and participant and was provided uncurated.

As regards this clone: Its target antigen remains unknown. It has no much larger one-base neighbor in the sample; base qualities were not kept.

Trimming costs V 7 bases and J 5 bases, and their ends lie 16 bases apart. The CDR3 runs 14 residues from the cysteine to the phenylalanine. The retained sequence is limited to the CDR3, 42 bases, with the frame set at the first base. Per the germline V gene, SGHVS is the CDR1 and FQNEAQ is the CDR2. The immunoSEQ Assay, a bias-controlled multiplex PCR, was used to amplify TCRbeta CDR3 regions from genomic DNA. From the authors' description of their analysis: The number of nucleated cells in each sample was estimated from the amplification of reference gene primers within the assay. To quantify the absolute abundance of each unique TCRbeta CDR3 rearrangement, sequence reads were collapsed and filtered. Productive Simpson clonality was computed per sample as the square root of Simpson's diversity index over productive rearrangements. The immuneACCESS repertoire file appears here via TCRdb, limited to in-frame rearrangements. These files lack a portion of the clones; in checked studies, under half of the deficit traces to unresolved V genes, and the cause of the others is not known. D and trimming come from the DNA, and the V and J calls and clone size come from that table. In this sample the table shows 20,000 to 30,000 clones, 60% to 85% of which occur a single time. Jointly, the top ten make up over 12% of the sample.

Whole blood was collected in K2EDTA tubes by collaborating institutions according to the institutions' own protocols. For TCRbeta analysis, collaborators shipped samples in one of three forms: frozen whole blood, isolated PBMCs, or DNA extracted from either of those sample types. Here the chain combines TRBV7-8 and TRBJ2-3, with the D segment identity uncertain. The sequence was collected from a man older than 75 with active or convalescent COVID-19. The sample taken for sequencing was peripheral blood. The CDR3 is CASTRSRIRDTQYF. The nucleotide sequence reads as follows: TGTGCCAGCACCCGTTCGAGGATAAGAGATACGCAGTATTTT.